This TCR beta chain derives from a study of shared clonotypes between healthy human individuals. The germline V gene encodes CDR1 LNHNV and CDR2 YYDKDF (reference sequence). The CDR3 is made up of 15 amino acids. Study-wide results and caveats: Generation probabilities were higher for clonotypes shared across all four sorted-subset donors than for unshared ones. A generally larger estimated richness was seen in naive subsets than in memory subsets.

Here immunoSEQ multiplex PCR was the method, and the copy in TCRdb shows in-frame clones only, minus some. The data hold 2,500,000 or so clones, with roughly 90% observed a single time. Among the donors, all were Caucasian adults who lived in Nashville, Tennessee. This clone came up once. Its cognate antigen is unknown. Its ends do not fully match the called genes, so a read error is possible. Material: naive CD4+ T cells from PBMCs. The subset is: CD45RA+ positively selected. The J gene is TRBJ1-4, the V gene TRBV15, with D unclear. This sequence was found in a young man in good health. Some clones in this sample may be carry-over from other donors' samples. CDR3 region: CATSRDLTETAGMIF. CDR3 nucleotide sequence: TGTGCCACCAGCAGAGATTTAACTGAAACGGCGGGAATGATTTTT.